This T cell receptor (beta chain) appears in the sequencing data of a study of cytomegalovirus exposure and HLA in healthy donors. The CDR3 runs 15 residues. V was shortened by 0 bases and J by 6 bases, with 13 bases between the two germline ends. Germline CDR1 and CDR2: MNHEY and SVGAGI. 60 Vbeta and 13 Jbeta primers were used in PCR. Assay: immunoSEQ multiplex PCR; the TCRdb copy retains only in-frame clones and omits some. The repertoire has 200,000 to 250,000 clones, 75% to 85% of them found once; the top ten carry around 2.9%. The sequenced sample was PBMCs. This sequence joins TRBV6-5 and TRBJ2-3; TRBD2 might be the D (6 bases). The source is a woman aged 55-69 years in good health and CMV-seropositive. This CDR3 is CASSYSIGAGDTQYF. The CDR3 nucleotides are TGTGCCAGCAGTTACTCGATAGGGGCGGGGGATACGCAGTATTTT.